This T cell receptor beta chain stems from a study of regulatory T cells in long-lasting Graves disease. Both iRepertoire HTBI primers and Arm-PCR of CDR3 regions were used to build the TCR beta libraries. TCRdb reanalysed the multiplex PCR reads using MiXCR and keeps one entry per CDR3 protein. The table has roughly 450,000 distinct CDR3 sequences, 20% seen once. Study results and caveats: Persistent-disease Graves' patients showed less TCR diversity than new cases.

This clonotype showed up just a few times. Antigen unknown. The time point here: persistent/refractory GD, antithyroid drugs over 5 years with positive TRAb. The TCR library was made from RNA extracted from PBMCs. An endocrinology unit in Xi'an, China, supplied the patients. Per the germline V gene, CDR1 is SNHLY and CDR2 is FYNNEI. Trimming removed 9 bases at V and 6 bases at J, with 20 bases between. The CDR3 runs 14 residues. The chain uses TRBV2 and TRBJ1-1; the D gene is possibly TRBD1 (6 bases). The sequencing here drew on peripheral blood mononuclear cells (PBMCs), taken when the disease was refractory, from a patient treated with antithyroid drugs. The receptor was isolated from a female donor with Graves disease. The CDR3 nucleotides are TGTGCCAGAAATTCTCCGGGACAAACGCCTGAAGCTTTCTTT. The encoded protein is CARNSPGQTPEAFF.